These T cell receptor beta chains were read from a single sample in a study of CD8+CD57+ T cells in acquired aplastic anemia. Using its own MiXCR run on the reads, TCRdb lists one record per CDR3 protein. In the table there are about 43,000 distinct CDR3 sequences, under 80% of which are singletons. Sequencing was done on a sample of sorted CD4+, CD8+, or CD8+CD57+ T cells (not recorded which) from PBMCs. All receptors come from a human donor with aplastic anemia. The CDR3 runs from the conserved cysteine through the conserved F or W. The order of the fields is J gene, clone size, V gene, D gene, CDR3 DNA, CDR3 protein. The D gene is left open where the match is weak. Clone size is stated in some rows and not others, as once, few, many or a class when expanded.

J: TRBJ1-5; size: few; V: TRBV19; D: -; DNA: TGTGCCAGTAGTATGCGGAACAATCAGCCCCAGCATTTT; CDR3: CASSMRNNQPQHF
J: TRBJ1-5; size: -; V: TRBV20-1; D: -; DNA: TGCAGTTTCGCGGCGATTGGTCAGCCCCAGCATTTT; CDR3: CSFAAIGQPQHF
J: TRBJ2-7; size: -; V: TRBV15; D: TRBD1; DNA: TGTGCCACCAGCAGAGATCAGACAGGGTCCTACGAGCAGTACTTC; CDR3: CATSRDQTGSYEQYF
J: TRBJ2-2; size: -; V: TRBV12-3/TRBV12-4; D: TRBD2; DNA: TGTGCCAGCAGCATAGGACTAGCGGGAAGTTTT; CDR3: CASSIGLAGSF
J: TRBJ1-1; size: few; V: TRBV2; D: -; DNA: TGTGCCAGCATCGAGCAGGCGAACACTGAAGCTTTCTTT; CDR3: CASIEQANTEAFF
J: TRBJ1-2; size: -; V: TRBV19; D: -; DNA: TGTGCCAGTAGTGCCCCGCCTGATGGCTACACCTTC; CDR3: CASSAPPDGYTF
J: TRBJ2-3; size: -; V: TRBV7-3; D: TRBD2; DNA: TGTGCCAGCAGCATAAAATGGACTAGCGGGGGGACGCACAGATACGCAGTATTT; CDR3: CASSIKWTSGGTHRYAVF
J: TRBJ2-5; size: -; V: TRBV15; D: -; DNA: TGTGCCACCAGCTCCTCCTCAGGGACGTTGGAGACCCAGTACTTC; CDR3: CATSSSSGTLETQYF
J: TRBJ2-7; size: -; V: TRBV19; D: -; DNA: TGTGCCAGTAGCGACCTCTCCACTAGTTTCCGCGAGCAGTACTTC; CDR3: CASSDLSTSFREQYF
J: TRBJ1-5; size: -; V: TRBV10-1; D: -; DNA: TGCGCCAGCAGTGCACAGTACTTGCAGCCCCAGCATTTT; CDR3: CASSAQYLQPQHF
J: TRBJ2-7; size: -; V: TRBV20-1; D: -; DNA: TGCAGTGCTAGCCGGGACGGCTACGAGCAGTACTTC; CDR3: CSASRDGYEQYF
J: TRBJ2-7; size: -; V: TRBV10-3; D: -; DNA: TGTGCCATCAGTGAGCCGCGAGGGAAGGGCTACGAGCAGTACTTC; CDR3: CAISEPRGKGYEQYF
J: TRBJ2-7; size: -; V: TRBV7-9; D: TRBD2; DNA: TGTGCCAGCAGCTTAGGTGGGAGGGATCACGAGCAGTACTTC; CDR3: CASSLGGRDHEQYF
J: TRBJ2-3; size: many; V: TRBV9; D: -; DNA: TGTGCCAGCAGCCCCACACCCTCGGTAACAGATACGCAGTATTTT; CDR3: CASSPTPSVTDTQYF